The T cell receptor (beta chain) described here comes from a study of blood T cell repertoires in COVID-19. Study-level information: There were acute and convalescent COVID-19 samples, and they came from the United States, Italy and Spain. T cells, B-cell-depleted T cells, or PBMCs supplied cDNA or gDNA.

Per the original methods: Amplifying reference gene primers gave estimates of nucleated cell counts. Sequencing was performed with immunoSEQ multiplex PCR; in TCRdb, only in-frame clones are kept and a portion is missing. V, J and clone size were drawn from that table, and D and trimming were deduced from the DNA. The data show 15,000 to 20,000 clones, with 87% seen just once and roughly 49% held by the top ten. The germline gives CDR1 PRHDT, CDR2 FYEKMQ (reference sequence). CDR3 size: 12 residues. V was pared by 6 bases and J by 10 bases, with 10 bases between. The chain joins TRBV13 to TRBJ1-6; D gene uncertain. Sequencing used peripheral blood. This TCR was sampled from a human donor in a cohort sampled during active COVID-19. CDR3 amino acids: CASRSGVSPLHF. CDR3 sequence (DNA): TGTGCCAGCAGGTCAGGTGTGTCACCCCTCCACTTT.